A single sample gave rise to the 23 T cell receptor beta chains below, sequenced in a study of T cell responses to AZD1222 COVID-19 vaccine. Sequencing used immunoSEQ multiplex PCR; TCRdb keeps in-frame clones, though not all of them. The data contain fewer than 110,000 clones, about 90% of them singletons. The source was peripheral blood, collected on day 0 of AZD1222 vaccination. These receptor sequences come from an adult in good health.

The CDR3 protein is CASSIDWGPAYEQYF. The CDR3, as DNA: TGTGCCAGTAGTATAGATTGGGGCCCAGCCTACGAGCAGTACTTC. The chain links TRBV19 to TRBJ2-7; maybe TRBD1 (5 bases). From germline, CDR1 is LNHDA and CDR2 SQIVND (reference sequence). The CDR3 has 15 amino acids. The V and J ends lost 0 bases and 2 bases respectively, with 11 bases between them.

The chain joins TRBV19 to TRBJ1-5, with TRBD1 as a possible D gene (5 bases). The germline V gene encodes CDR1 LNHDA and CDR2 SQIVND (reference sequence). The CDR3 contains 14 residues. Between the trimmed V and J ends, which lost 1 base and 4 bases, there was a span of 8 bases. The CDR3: CASSIGWGNQPQHF. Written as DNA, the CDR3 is TGTGCCAGTAGTATAGGATGGGGGAATCAGCCCCAGCATTTT.

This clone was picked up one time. The chain's CDR3 is CASPLSVLSGNTGELFF. The CDR3 bases are TGTGCCAGCCCCCTCTCCGTCTTGTCAGGGAACACCGGGGAGCTGTTTTTT. The chain couples TRBV12-1 to TRBJ2-2; the D call TRBD1 from the table was never checked on the DNA. TRBV12-1 is annotated as a pseudogene. The CDR3 loop spans 17 amino acids.

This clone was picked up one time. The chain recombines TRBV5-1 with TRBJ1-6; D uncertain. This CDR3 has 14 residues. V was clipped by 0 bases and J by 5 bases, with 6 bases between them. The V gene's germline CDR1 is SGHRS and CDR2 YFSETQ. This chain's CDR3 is CASSLGVDNSPLHF. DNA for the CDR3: TGCGCCAGCAGCTTGGGTGTCGATAATTCACCCCTCCACTTT.

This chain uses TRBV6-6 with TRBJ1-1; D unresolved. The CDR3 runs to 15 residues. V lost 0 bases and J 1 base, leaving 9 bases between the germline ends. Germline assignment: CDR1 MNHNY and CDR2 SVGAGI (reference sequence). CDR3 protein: CASSYSGAGNTEAFF. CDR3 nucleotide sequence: TGTGCCAGCAGTTACTCGGGTGCAGGGAACACTGAAGCTTTCTTT.

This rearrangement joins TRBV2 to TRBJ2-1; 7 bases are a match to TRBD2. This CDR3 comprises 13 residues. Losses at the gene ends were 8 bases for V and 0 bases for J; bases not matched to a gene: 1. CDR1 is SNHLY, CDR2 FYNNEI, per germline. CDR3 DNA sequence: TGTGCCAGCCGGGACTACTCCTACAATGAGCAGTTCTTC. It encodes CASRDYSYNEQFF.

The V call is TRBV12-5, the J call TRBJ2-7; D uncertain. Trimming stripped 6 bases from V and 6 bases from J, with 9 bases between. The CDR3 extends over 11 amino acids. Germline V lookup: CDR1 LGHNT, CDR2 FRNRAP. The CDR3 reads CASGEVGEQYF. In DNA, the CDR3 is TGTGCTAGTGGGGAAGTGGGCGAGCAGTACTTC.

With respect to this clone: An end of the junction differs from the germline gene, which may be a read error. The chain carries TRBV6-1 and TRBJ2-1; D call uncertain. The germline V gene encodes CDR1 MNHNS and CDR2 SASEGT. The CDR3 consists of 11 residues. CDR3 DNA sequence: TGTGCCAGCAGTGAACGGGCCCGGCGACTCTTC. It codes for CASSERARRLF.

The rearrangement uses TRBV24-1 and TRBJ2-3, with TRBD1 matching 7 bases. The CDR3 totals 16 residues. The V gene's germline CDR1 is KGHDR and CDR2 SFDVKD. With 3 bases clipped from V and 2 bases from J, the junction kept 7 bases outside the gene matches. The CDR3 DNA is TGTGCCACCAGTGATCCGACAGGGTCTGACACAGATACGCAGTATTTT. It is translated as CATSDPTGSDTDTQYF.

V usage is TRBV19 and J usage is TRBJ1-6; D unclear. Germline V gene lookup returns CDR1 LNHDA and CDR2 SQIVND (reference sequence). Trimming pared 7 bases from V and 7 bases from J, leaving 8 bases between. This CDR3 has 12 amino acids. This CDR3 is CASNDGNSPLHF. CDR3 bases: TGTGCCAGTAATGACGGAAATTCACCCCTCCACTTT.

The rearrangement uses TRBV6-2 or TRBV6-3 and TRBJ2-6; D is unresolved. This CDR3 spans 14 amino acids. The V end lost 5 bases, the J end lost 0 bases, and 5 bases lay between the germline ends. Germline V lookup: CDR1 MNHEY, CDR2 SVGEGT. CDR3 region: CASSRDSGANVLTF. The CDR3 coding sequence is TGTGCCAGCAGTAGAGACTCTGGGGCCAACGTCCTGACTTTC.

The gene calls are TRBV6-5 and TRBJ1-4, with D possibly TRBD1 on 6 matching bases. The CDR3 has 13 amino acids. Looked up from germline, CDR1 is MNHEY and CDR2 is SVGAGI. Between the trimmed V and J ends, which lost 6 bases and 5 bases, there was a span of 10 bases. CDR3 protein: CASSSGENEKLFF. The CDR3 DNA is TGTGCCAGCAGCTCAGGGGAGAATGAAAAACTGTTTTTT.

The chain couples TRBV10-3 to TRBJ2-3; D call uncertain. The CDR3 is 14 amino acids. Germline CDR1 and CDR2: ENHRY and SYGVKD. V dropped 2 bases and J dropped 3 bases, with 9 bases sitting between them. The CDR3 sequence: CAISEGVSTDTQYF. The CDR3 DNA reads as TGTGCCATCAGTGAGGGGGTCAGTACAGATACGCAGTATTTT.

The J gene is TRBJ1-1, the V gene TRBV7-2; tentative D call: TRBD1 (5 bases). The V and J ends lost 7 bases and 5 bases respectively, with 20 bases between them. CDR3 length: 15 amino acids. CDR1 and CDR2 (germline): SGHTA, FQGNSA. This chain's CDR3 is CASTPYLGGNTEAFF. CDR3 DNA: TGTGCCAGCACCCCTTACCTGGGGGGAAATACTGAAGCTTTCTTT.

Here the CDR3 reads CASSQGVAAYGYTF. The CDR3 DNA is TGTGCCAGCAGCCAAGGGGTGGCTGCCTATGGCTACACCTTC. This chain links TRBV3-1 (or the pseudogene TRBV3-2) with TRBJ1-2, with D hard to call. V shed 1 base and J shed 4 bases, with 10 bases lying between them. CDR3 length: 14 amino acids. Germline V gives CDR1 LGHDT, CDR2 YNNKEL (reference sequence).

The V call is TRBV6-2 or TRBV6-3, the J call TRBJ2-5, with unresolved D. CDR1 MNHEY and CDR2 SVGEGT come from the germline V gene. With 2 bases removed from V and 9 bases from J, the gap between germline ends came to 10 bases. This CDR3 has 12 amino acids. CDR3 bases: TGTGCCAGCAGTTACCCCAGCCGGTCCCAGTACTTC. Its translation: CASSYPSRSQYF.

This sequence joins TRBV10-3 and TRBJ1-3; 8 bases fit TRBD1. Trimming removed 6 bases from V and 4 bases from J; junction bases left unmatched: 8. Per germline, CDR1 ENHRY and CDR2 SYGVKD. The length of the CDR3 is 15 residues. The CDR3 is CAIRASDRVGNTIYF. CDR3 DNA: TGTGCCATCAGGGCCTCGGACAGGGTCGGAAACACCATATATTTT.

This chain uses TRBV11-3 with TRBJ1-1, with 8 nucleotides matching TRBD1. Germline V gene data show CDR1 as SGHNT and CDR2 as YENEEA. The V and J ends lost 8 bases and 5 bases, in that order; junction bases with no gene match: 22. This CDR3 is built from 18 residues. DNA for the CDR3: TGTGCCAGCTCCACCGGGGTACCCAAACAGGGGGGTTGTACTGAAGCTTTCTTT. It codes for CASSTGVPKQGGCTEAFF.

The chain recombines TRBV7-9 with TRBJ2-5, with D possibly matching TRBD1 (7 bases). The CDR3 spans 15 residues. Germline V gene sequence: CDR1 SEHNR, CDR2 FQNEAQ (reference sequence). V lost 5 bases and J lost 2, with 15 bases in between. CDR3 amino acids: CASSLQGRWQETQYF. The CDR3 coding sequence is TGTGCCAGCAGCCTACAGGGGAGGTGGCAAGAGACCCAGTACTTC.

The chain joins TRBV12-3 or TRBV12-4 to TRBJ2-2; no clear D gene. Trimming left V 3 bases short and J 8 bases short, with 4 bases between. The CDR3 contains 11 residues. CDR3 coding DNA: TGTGCCAGCAGTTTTCGGGGGGAGCTGTTTTTT. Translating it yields CASSFRGELFF.

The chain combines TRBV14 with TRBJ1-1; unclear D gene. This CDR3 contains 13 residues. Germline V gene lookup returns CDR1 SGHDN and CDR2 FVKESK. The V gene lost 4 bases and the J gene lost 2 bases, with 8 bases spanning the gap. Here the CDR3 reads CASSRGGNTEAFF. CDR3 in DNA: TGTGCCAGCAGCCGAGGAGGAAACACTGAAGCTTTCTTT.

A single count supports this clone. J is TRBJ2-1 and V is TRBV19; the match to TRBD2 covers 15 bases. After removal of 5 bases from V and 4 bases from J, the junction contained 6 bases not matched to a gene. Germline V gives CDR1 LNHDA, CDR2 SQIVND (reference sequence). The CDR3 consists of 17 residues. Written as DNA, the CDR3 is TGTGCCAGTAGTTCCCTGGGACTAGCGGGGGGATACAATGAGCAGTTCTTC. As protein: CASSSLGLAGGYNEQFF.

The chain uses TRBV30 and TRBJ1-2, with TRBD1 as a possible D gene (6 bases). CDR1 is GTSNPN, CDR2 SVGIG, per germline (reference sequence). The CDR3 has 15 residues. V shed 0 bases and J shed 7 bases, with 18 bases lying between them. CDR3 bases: TGTGCCTGGAGTGTACCCCCAGGGGTGAGCTCTGGCTACACCTTC. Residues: CAWSVPPGVSSGYTF.